The rows below give T cell receptor beta chains drawn from one sample of a study of control samples from healthy donors and cancer patients. The assay was immunoSEQ multiplex PCR, and TCRdb's table has in-frame clones only and misses some. Here the sample spans fewer than 200,000 clones, nearly 90% being singletons. The specimen was blood. The receptors stem from a woman between 50 and 59 years old in good health. The CDR3 runs from the conserved cysteine through the conserved F or W. Fields, in order: clone size, D gene, V gene, J gene, CDR3 protein, CDR3 DNA. D genes are given only for firm matches. Size values are once, few and many counts, or a class for expanded clones, and some rows have none.

abundance: .; d_gene: .; v_gene: TRBV9; j_gene: TRBJ1-6; CDR3aa: CASSVAVGRGNSPLHF; CDR3nt: TGTGCCAGCAGCGTAGCCGTCGGCAGGGGCAATTCACCCCTCCACTTT
abundance: .; d_gene: .; v_gene: TRBV6-6; j_gene: TRBJ2-5; CDR3aa: CASSSGKETQYF; CDR3nt: TGTGCCAGCAGTTCCGGCAAAGAGACCCAGTACTTC
abundance: .; d_gene: TRBD1; v_gene: TRBV29-1; j_gene: TRBJ2-7; CDR3aa: CSVTDRSSYEQYF; CDR3nt: TGCAGCGTTACGGACAGGAGCTCCTACGAGCAGTACTTC
abundance: .; d_gene: TRBD2; v_gene: TRBV5-5; j_gene: TRBJ2-7; CDR3aa: CASIPRGGITPNEQYF; CDR3nt: TGTGCCAGCATCCCACGGGGGGGAATCACTCCTAACGAGCAGTACTTC
abundance: once; d_gene: .; v_gene: TRBV5-1; j_gene: TRBJ1-2; CDR3aa: CASSLESYGYTF; CDR3nt: TGCGCCAGCAGCTTGGAATCTTATGGCTACACCTTC
abundance: .; d_gene: .; v_gene: TRBV5-1; j_gene: TRBJ1-1; CDR3aa: CASSLIRETEAFF; CDR3nt: TGCGCCAGCAGCCTAATCCGGGAGACTGAAGCTTTCTTT
abundance: .; d_gene: TRBD2; v_gene: TRBV5-8; j_gene: TRBJ2-7; CDR3aa: CASSEPGTNSYEQYF; CDR3nt: TGTGCCAGCAGCGAACCCGGGACTAACTCCTACGAGCAGTACTTC
abundance: .; d_gene: .; v_gene: TRBV7-9; j_gene: TRBJ1-4; CDR3aa: CASSPQLGASDEKLFF; CDR3nt: TGTGCCAGCAGCCCCCAGTTGGGGGCTTCGGATGAAAAACTGTTTTTT
abundance: .; d_gene: .; v_gene: TRBV28; j_gene: TRBJ2-7; CDR3aa: CASSLGGPYEQYF; CDR3nt: TGTGCCAGCAGTTTAGGGGGGCCCTACGAGCAGTACTTC
abundance: once; d_gene: TRBD1; v_gene: TRBV28; j_gene: TRBJ1-2; CDR3aa: CASSLAGGYYGYTF; CDR3nt: TGTGCCAGCAGTCTCGCAGGGGGCTACTATGGCTACACCTTC
abundance: .; d_gene: .; v_gene: TRBV21-1; j_gene: TRBJ1-5; CDR3aa: CASSAYRGGNQPQHF; CDR3nt: TGTGCCAGCAGCGCCTACAGGGGCGGGAATCAGCCCCAGCATTTT
abundance: .; d_gene: .; v_gene: TRBV18; j_gene: TRBJ2-3; CDR3aa: CASSPGRERGTDTQYF; CDR3nt: TGTGCCAGCTCACCGGGTCGGGAGAGGGGCACAGATACGCAGTATTTT
abundance: .; d_gene: .; v_gene: TRBV5-4; j_gene: TRBJ2-3; CDR3aa: CASSLRSSTDTQYF; CDR3nt: TGTGCCAGCAGCTTGAGGTCTAGCACAGATACGCAGTATTTT
abundance: .; d_gene: .; v_gene: TRBV10-3; j_gene: TRBJ1-1; CDR3aa: CAIKWDIGTEAFF; CDR3nt: TGTGCCATCAAATGGGATATTGGGACTGAAGCTTTCTTT
abundance: .; d_gene: .; v_gene: TRBV14; j_gene: TRBJ2-7; CDR3aa: CASSPLAVSSYEQYF; CDR3nt: TGTGCCAGCAGCCCACTAGCTGTGTCTTCCTACGAGCAGTACTTC
abundance: .; d_gene: .; v_gene: TRBV5-6; j_gene: TRBJ2-1; CDR3aa: CASSLWDGVVNEQFF; CDR3nt: TGTGCCAGCAGCTTATGGGACGGCGTAGTAAATGAGCAGTTCTTC
abundance: .; d_gene: TRBD1; v_gene: TRBV4-1; j_gene: TRBJ1-6; CDR3aa: CASSHLTRDSSRTLHF; CDR3nt: TGCGCCAGCAGCCATCTAACCCGGGACAGCAGTCGCACCCTCCACTTT
abundance: .; d_gene: .; v_gene: TRBV4-1; j_gene: TRBJ1-5; CDR3aa: CASSQAHGARGNQPQHF; CDR3nt: TGCGCCAGCAGCCAAGCTCACGGGGCTCGCGGCAATCAGCCCCAGCATTTT
abundance: .; d_gene: .; v_gene: TRBV28; j_gene: TRBJ1-4; CDR3aa: CATTGASGSYEKLFF; CDR3nt: TGTGCCACCACCGGCGCCTCAGGTTCATATGAAAAACTGTTTTTT
abundance: once; d_gene: TRBD2; v_gene: TRBV6-6; j_gene: TRBJ2-2; CDR3aa: CASSPRPAASGGAGELFF; CDR3nt: TGTGCCAGCAGTCCCCGTCCCGCGGCTAGCGGTGGGGCCGGGGAGCTGTTTTTT
abundance: .; d_gene: TRBD1; v_gene: TRBV7-3; j_gene: TRBJ2-3; CDR3aa: CASSLTPGQGTDTQYF; CDR3nt: TGTGCCAGCAGCTTAACCCCCGGACAGGGCACAGATACGCAGTATTTT
abundance: .; d_gene: TRBD1; v_gene: TRBV4-3; j_gene: TRBJ2-2; CDR3aa: CASSQHSGGQGRSGELFF; CDR3nt: TGCGCCAGCAGCCAACACTCAGGGGGACAGGGACGGAGCGGGGAGCTGTTTTTT
abundance: .; d_gene: .; v_gene: TRBV29-1; j_gene: TRBJ2-7; CDR3aa: CSVEGGHRGTYEQYF; CDR3nt: TGCAGCGTTGAGGGGGGACACAGGGGAACCTACGAGCAGTACTTC
abundance: .; d_gene: TRBD1; v_gene: TRBV6-5; j_gene: TRBJ1-2; CDR3aa: CASSRTGEGYTF; CDR3nt: TGTGCCAGCAGCCGGACAGGAGAAGGCTACACCTTC
abundance: .; d_gene: .; v_gene: TRBV5-1; j_gene: TRBJ1-2; CDR3aa: CASSLGSGRDYGYTF; CDR3nt: TGCGCCAGCAGCTTGGGGTCAGGGAGGGACTATGGCTACACCTTC
abundance: .; d_gene: .; v_gene: TRBV6-6; j_gene: TRBJ1-2; CDR3aa: CASSYGGDYGYTF; CDR3nt: TGTGCCAGCAGTTACGGGGGAGACTATGGCTACACCTTC
abundance: .; d_gene: .; v_gene: TRBV7-9; j_gene: TRBJ1-4; CDR3aa: CASSPSNLLSGEKLFF; CDR3nt: TGTGCCAGCAGCCCGTCGAACCTCCTCAGTGGGGAAAAACTGTTTTTT
abundance: .; d_gene: .; v_gene: TRBV29-1; j_gene: TRBJ1-5; CDR3aa: CSVETDGNSNQPQHF; CDR3nt: TGCAGCGTTGAGACGGACGGGAATAGCAATCAGCCCCAGCATTTT
abundance: .; d_gene: .; v_gene: TRBV28; j_gene: TRBJ2-4; CDR3aa: CASSWGANIQYF; CDR3nt: TGTGCCAGCAGTTGGGGGGCCAACATTCAGTACTTC
abundance: .; d_gene: TRBD1; v_gene: TRBV5-4; j_gene: TRBJ1-3; CDR3aa: CASSGTGGFGNTIYF; CDR3nt: TGTGCCAGCAGCGGAACAGGGGGCTTTGGAAACACCATATATTTT
abundance: .; d_gene: .; v_gene: TRBV4-3; j_gene: TRBJ2-7; CDR3aa: CASSQDSAYEQYF; CDR3nt: TGCGCCAGCAGCCAAGACAGTGCCTACGAGCAGTACTTC
abundance: .; d_gene: TRBD1; v_gene: TRBV6-2/TRBV6-3; j_gene: TRBJ2-3; CDR3aa: CASSYSDRDLTDTQYF; CDR3nt: TGTGCCAGCAGTTACTCCGACAGGGACCTTACAGATACGCAGTATTTT
abundance: .; d_gene: .; v_gene: TRBV6-2/TRBV6-3; j_gene: TRBJ2-3; CDR3aa: CASSYTVIDTQYF; CDR3nt: TGTGCCAGCAGTTATACAGTTATCGATACGCAGTATTTT
abundance: .; d_gene: TRBD2; v_gene: TRBV15; j_gene: TRBJ2-1; CDR3aa: CATSRTPSAGAGYNEQFF; CDR3nt: TGTGCCACCAGCAGAACCCCTTCGGCGGGAGCGGGATACAATGAGCAGTTCTTC
abundance: .; d_gene: .; v_gene: TRBV7-2; j_gene: TRBJ2-3; CDR3aa: CASSLGASGTDTQYF; CDR3nt: TGTGCCAGCAGCTTAGGCGCCTCGGGAACAGATACGCAGTATTTT
abundance: .; d_gene: TRBD1; v_gene: TRBV10-3; j_gene: TRBJ2-3; CDR3aa: CAISESSSETGGADTQYF; CDR3nt: TGTGCCATCAGTGAGTCGAGTTCCGAGACAGGGGGCGCTGATACGCAGTATTTT
abundance: .; d_gene: .; v_gene: TRBV6-4; j_gene: TRBJ1-4; CDR3aa: CASSDSGRKLFF; CDR3nt: TGTGCCAGCAGTGACTCGGGTCGAAAACTGTTTTTT
abundance: .; d_gene: .; v_gene: TRBV12-3/TRBV12-4; j_gene: TRBJ2-2; CDR3aa: CASSRQTRGELFF; CDR3nt: TGTGCCAGCAGTCGACAGACGCGCGGGGAGCTGTTTTTT
abundance: .; d_gene: .; v_gene: TRBV5-1; j_gene: TRBJ1-2; CDR3aa: CASSPGGTSNGYTF; CDR3nt: TGCGCCAGCTCCCCCGGGGGGACTTCAAATGGCTACACCTTC
abundance: .; d_gene: TRBD1; v_gene: TRBV19; j_gene: TRBJ1-5; CDR3aa: CASSRAQGGNQPQHF; CDR3nt: TGTGCCAGTAGTAGGGCACAGGGGGGAAATCAGCCCCAGCATTTT
abundance: .; d_gene: TRBD2; v_gene: TRBV6-2/TRBV6-3; j_gene: TRBJ2-5; CDR3aa: CASSLNSASVGLVRETQYF; CDR3nt: TGTGCCAGCAGCCTAAACTCGGCTTCGGTGGGACTAGTTCGTGAGACCCAGTACTTC
abundance: .; d_gene: TRBD1; v_gene: TRBV5-1; j_gene: TRBJ1-2; CDR3aa: CASSSTGDGYTF; CDR3nt: TGCGCCAGCAGCTCTACAGGGGACGGCTACACCTTC
abundance: .; d_gene: .; v_gene: TRBV5-1; j_gene: TRBJ2-2; CDR3aa: CASSLHVGLNTGELFF; CDR3nt: TGCGCCAGCAGCTTGCATGTCGGTTTGAACACCGGGGAGCTGTTTTTT
abundance: .; d_gene: .; v_gene: TRBV5-1; j_gene: TRBJ1-5; CDR3aa: CASSLGGTLSNQPQHF; CDR3nt: TGCGCCAGCAGCTTGGGGGGGACTCTTAGCAATCAGCCCCAGCATTTT
abundance: .; d_gene: .; v_gene: TRBV23-1; j_gene: TRBJ1-1; CDR3aa: CASSHKSTRDTQKNTEAFF; CDR3nt: TGCGCCAGCAGTCACAAAAGTACCCGGGACACCCAAAAGAACACTGAAGCTTTCTTT
abundance: .; d_gene: TRBD1; v_gene: TRBV28; j_gene: TRBJ1-3; CDR3aa: CASSLRTGSSGNTIYF; CDR3nt: TGTGCCAGCAGTTTAAGGACAGGGAGCTCTGGAAACACCATATATTTT
abundance: .; d_gene: .; v_gene: TRBV15; j_gene: TRBJ1-2; CDR3aa: CATSRHSNYGYTF; CDR3nt: TGTGCCACCAGCAGACACAGTAACTATGGCTACACCTTC
abundance: .; d_gene: .; v_gene: TRBV29-1; j_gene: TRBJ2-2; CDR3aa: CSVDDKYTGELFF; CDR3nt: TGCAGCGTTGATGACAAGTACACCGGGGAGCTGTTTTTT
abundance: .; d_gene: .; v_gene: TRBV5-1; j_gene: TRBJ2-2; CDR3aa: CASSWRSLNTGELFF; CDR3nt: TGCGCCAGCAGCTGGAGGAGCTTGAACACCGGGGAGCTGTTTTTT
abundance: .; d_gene: .; v_gene: TRBV19; j_gene: TRBJ1-5; CDR3aa: CASSITGHSFSQHF; CDR3nt: TGTGCCAGTAGTATCACGGGACACTCGTTTTCCCAGCATTTT
abundance: .; d_gene: .; v_gene: TRBV6-2/TRBV6-3; j_gene: TRBJ2-7; CDR3aa: CASSWRGPREADEQYF; CDR3nt: TGTGCCAGCAGTTGGCGTGGGCCCAGGGAGGCTGACGAGCAGTACTTC
abundance: .; d_gene: .; v_gene: TRBV5-4; j_gene: TRBJ1-2; CDR3aa: CASSLIDYGYTF; CDR3nt: TGTGCCAGCAGCTTAATTGATTATGGCTACACCTTC
abundance: many; d_gene: TRBD1; v_gene: TRBV5-1; j_gene: TRBJ1-5; CDR3aa: CASSPGQGWEPQHF; CDR3nt: TGCGCCAGCAGCCCCGGACAGGGTTGGGAGCCCCAGCATTTT
abundance: once; d_gene: .; v_gene: TRBV3-1/TRBV3-2; j_gene: TRBJ1-3; CDR3aa: CASSQGFSGNTIYF; CDR3nt: TGTGCCAGCAGCCAAGGATTCTCTGGAAACACCATATATTTT
abundance: .; d_gene: .; v_gene: TRBV28; j_gene: TRBJ2-3; CDR3aa: CASSFPWSRGNTDTQYF; CDR3nt: TGTGCCAGCAGTTTCCCCTGGTCAAGAGGGAACACAGATACGCAGTATTTT
abundance: .; d_gene: .; v_gene: TRBV25-1; j_gene: TRBJ1-3; CDR3aa: CASSEFKGFDGNTIYF; CDR3nt: TGTGCCAGCAGTGAATTTAAGGGATTTGACGGAAACACCATATATTTT
abundance: .; d_gene: TRBD2; v_gene: TRBV12-5; j_gene: TRBJ2-1; CDR3aa: CASGLGGGGTSGYNEQFF; CDR3nt: TGTGCTAGTGGTTTGGGCGGGGGGGGGACTAGCGGCTACAATGAGCAGTTCTTC